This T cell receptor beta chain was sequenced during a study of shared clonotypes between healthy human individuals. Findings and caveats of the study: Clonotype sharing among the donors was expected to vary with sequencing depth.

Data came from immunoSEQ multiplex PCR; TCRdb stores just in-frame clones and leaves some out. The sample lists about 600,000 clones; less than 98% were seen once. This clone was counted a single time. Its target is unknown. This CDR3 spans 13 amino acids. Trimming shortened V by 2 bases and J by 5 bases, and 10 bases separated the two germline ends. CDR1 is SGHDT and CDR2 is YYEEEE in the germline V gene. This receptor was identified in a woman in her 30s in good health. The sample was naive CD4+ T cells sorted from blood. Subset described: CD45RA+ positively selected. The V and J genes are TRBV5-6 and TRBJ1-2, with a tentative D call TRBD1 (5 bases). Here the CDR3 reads CASSFTGGYGYTF. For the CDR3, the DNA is TGTGCCAGCAGCTTCACAGGCGGGTATGGCTACACCTTC.